What follows is one T cell receptor beta chain and its context. Its target antigen remains unknown. No base quality information exists; no much larger clone differs at one position. This sample stems from a study of blood T cell repertoires in COVID-19 (dated by TCRdb to 2018 to 2020). About the investigation overall: Samples covering the acute and convalescent phases of COVID-19 were provided by collaborators in the United States, Italy and Spain. Where HLA class I and class II types were available, the types were taken from metadata supplied by the sample provider, not from assay-based typing. Samples were obtained from the ongoing ImmuneRACE study (first 160 participants) and from over 1,000 subjects provided by 6 global collaborators. The dataset comprised deeply sampled blood TCRbeta repertoires from subjects exposed to, actively infected with, or recovered from COVID-19. The repertoires were released in a freely available public database meant as a resource for research on the immune response to SARS-CoV-2. Nearly every sample came with metadata listing a de-identified subject ID, COVID-19 status, age in years and sex. The prospective study material was composed of cDNA or gDNA derived from T cells, B-cell-depleted T cells, or PBMCs. The study at large found these results: Clinical and demographic metadata were provided uncurated, with the amount varying by source and participant.

Trimming at the junction amounts to 1 base on V and 4 bases on J, and the germline ends lie 11 bases apart. Inclusive of the bounding cysteine and phenylalanine, the CDR3 is 14 residues long. Of the read, only the CDR3 DNA is kept; its 42 bases are in frame from base 1. CDR1 and CDR2 are read off the germline V gene as LGHNT and FRNRAP. TCRbeta CDR3 regions were amplified from genomic DNA by means of the immunoSEQ Assay, a bias-controlled multiplex PCR. The authors processed their data as follows. The number of nucleated cells in each sample was estimated by amplification of reference gene primers within the assay. To quantify the absolute abundance of each unique TCRbeta CDR3 rearrangement, sequence reads were collapsed and filtered. Productive Simpson clonality was computed per sample as the square root of Simpson's diversity index over productive rearrangements. In its TCRdb copy, this immuneACCESS table keeps in-frame sequences only and misses some clones. Where compared with another copy, unresolved V genes explain less than half of these, and the others have no known cause. Clone size and the V and J calls come from that table; the DNA yielded D and trimming. This sample is represented by 400,000 to 450,000 clones; around 90% of them were singletons. The ten most abundant clones make up roughly 0.84% of the sample.

In Seattle, one collaborating source enrolled patients while the infection was active and tracked those patients longitudinally over the course of disease. Collaborating institutions collected whole blood in K2EDTA tubes following their own protocols. For TCRbeta analysis, collaborator samples were shipped as frozen whole blood, as isolated PBMCs, or as DNA extracted from either sample type. This receptor was taken from a man aged 18 to 35 with COVID-19, enrolled during active disease. Specimen: peripheral blood. The rearranged chain carries TRBV12-5 and TRBJ2-7; possibly the D gene is TRBD1, per 5 matching bases. The DNA sequence is as follows: TGTGCTAGTGGTTTGGCAGGGCTGAAATACGAGCAGTACTTC. The encoded protein is CASGLAGLKYEQYF.